Listed below are T cell receptor beta chains from one sample, sequenced in a study of T cells in Graves' hyperthyroidism and ophthalmopathy. Using its own MiXCR run on the multiplex PCR reads, TCRdb lists one record per CDR3 protein. The sample shows 600,000 to 750,000 distinct CDR3 sequences, approximately 15% of them seen only once. The source material was blood. Receptor source: a man aged 50-60 years with Graves' hyperthyroidism. The CDR3 runs from the conserved cysteine through the conserved F or W. A D gene is named only where the DNA matches it firmly.

j_gene: TRBJ2-3
v_gene: TRBV6-1
d_gene: TRBD1
CDR3aa: CASSYRGTGETDTQYF

j_gene: TRBJ1-6
v_gene: TRBV2
d_gene: TRBD1
CDR3aa: CASSDGTGANSPLHF

j_gene: TRBJ2-6
v_gene: TRBV28
d_gene: TRBD2
CDR3aa: CASSTGLAGAF

j_gene: TRBJ1-2
v_gene: TRBV18
d_gene: .
CDR3aa: CASSPTGQDIDGYTF

j_gene: TRBJ2-7
v_gene: TRBV15
d_gene: .
CDR3aa: CATSRDWGPYEQYF

j_gene: TRBJ2-1
v_gene: TRBV5-6
d_gene: TRBD1
CDR3aa: CASSPQGQGKYNEQFF

j_gene: TRBJ2-3
v_gene: TRBV11-2
d_gene: .
CDR3aa: CASSLVTGGFTDTQYF

j_gene: TRBJ1-2
v_gene: TRBV28
d_gene: .
CDR3aa: CASSLGSPSGYTF

j_gene: TRBJ2-3
v_gene: TRBV7-9
d_gene: TRBD2
CDR3aa: CASRDLAGGPDTQYF

j_gene: TRBJ2-5
v_gene: TRBV6-5
d_gene: .
CDR3aa: CASSYGVWGETQYF

j_gene: TRBJ2-7
v_gene: TRBV5-1
d_gene: .
CDR3aa: CASSFLAGEQYF

j_gene: TRBJ1-2
v_gene: TRBV6-1
d_gene: TRBD1
CDR3aa: CASSYRIPGQGSYGYTF

j_gene: TRBJ1-1
v_gene: TRBV7-9
d_gene: .
CDR3aa: CASSSGARVTEAFF

j_gene: TRBJ2-5
v_gene: TRBV7-3
d_gene: TRBD1
CDR3aa: CASSLIKKGQGLRETQYF

j_gene: TRBJ2-7
v_gene: TRBV27
d_gene: .
CDR3aa: CASSKAQKVYEQYF

j_gene: TRBJ2-1
v_gene: TRBV15
d_gene: TRBD2
CDR3aa: CATSTDRPGTSGSPYNEQFF